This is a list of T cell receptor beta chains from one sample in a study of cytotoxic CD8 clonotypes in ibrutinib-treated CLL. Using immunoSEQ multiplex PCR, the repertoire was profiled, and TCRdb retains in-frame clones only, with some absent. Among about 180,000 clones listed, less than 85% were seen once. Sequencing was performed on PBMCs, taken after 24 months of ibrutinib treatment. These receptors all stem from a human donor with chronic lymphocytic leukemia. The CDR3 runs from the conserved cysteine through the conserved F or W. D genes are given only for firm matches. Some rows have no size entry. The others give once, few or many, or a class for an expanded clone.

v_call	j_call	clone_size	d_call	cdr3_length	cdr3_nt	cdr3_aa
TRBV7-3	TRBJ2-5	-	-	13	TGTGCCAGCAGCTTAGGCAGGGGAGAGACCCAGTACTTC	CASSLGRGETQYF
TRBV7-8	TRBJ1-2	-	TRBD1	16	TGTGCCAGCAGCCTAAGGGACAGGCAGACTTACTATGGCTACACCTTC	CASSLRDRQTYYGYTF
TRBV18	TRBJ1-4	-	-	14	TGTGCCAGCTCGCTTGGCAGGGTAGGGGAAAAACTGTTTTTT	CASSLGRVGEKLFF
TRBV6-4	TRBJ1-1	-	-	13	TGTGCCAGCAGTCGGGAGGGAGGGACTGAAGCTTTCTTT	CASSREGGTEAFF
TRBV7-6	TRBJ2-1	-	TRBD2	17	TGTGCCAGCAGCTTACGGGATAGCGGGAGAGGGGGCAATGAGCAGTTCTTC	CASSLRDSGRGGNEQFF
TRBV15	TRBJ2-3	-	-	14	TGTGCCACTAAACAGGGAACCGGGGCAGATACGCAGTATTTT	CATKQGTGADTQYF
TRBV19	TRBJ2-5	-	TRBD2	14	TGTGCCAGTAGGGCTAGCGGGGCCCAAGAGACCCAGTACTTC	CASRASGAQETQYF
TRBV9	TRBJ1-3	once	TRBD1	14	TGTGCCAGCAGCAGAGGGACAGCTGGAAACACCATATATTTT	CASSRGTAGNTIYF
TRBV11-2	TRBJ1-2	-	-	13	TGTGCCAGCAGACCGTCAGGGGTCTATGGCTACACCTTC	CASRPSGVYGYTF
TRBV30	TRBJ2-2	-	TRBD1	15	TGTGCCTGGAGCGCAAGGACAGGGCGGGGCGGGGAGCTGTTTTTT	CAWSARTGRGGELFF
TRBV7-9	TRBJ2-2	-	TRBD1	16	TGTGCCAGCAGCTTACCCGGGACAGGGGCGTCCGGGGAGCTGTTTTTT	CASSLPGTGASGELFF
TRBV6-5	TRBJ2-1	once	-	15	TGTGCCAGCAGTTACTCAGGGGGCTCCTACAATGAGCAGTTCTTC	CASSYSGGSYNEQFF
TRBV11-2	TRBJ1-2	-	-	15	TGTGCCAGCAGCCTATCAGGGGACTCGCCCTATGGCTACACCTTC	CASSLSGDSPYGYTF
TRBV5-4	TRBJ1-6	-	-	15	TGTGCCAGCAGCTTGGGGCAGATAGATAATTCACCCCTCCACTTT	CASSLGQIDNSPLHF
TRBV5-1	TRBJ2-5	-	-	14	TGCGCCAGCAGCCTGGAAGGAAGCCAAGAGACCCAGTACTTC	CASSLEGSQETQYF
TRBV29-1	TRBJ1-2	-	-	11	TGCAGCGTCCGGACGGGGGATGGCTACACCTTC	CSVRTGDGYTF
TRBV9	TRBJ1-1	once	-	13	TGTGCCAGCAGCGTAAATTTCCACAGTGAAGCTTTCTTT	CASSVNFHSEAFF
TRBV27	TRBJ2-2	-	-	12	TGTGCCAGCAAGACCCACACCGGGGAGCTGTTTTTT	CASKTHTGELFF
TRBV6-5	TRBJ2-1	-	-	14	TGTGCCAGCAGCAGGACAGCCGACTACAATGAGCAGTTCTTC	CASSRTADYNEQFF
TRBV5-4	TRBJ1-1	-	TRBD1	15	TGTGCCAGCAGCTTCACTGACAGGGCTCGCACTGAAGCTTTCTTT	CASSFTDRARTEAFF
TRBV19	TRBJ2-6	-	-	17	TGTGCCAGTAGTACCCGTGTAGGGCCGACTGGGGCCAACGTCCTGACTTTC	CASSTRVGPTGANVLTF
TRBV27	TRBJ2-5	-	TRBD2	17	TGTGCCAGCAGTATATCCTTCTTTGGGGGGGGGATGGAGACCCAGTACTTC	CASSISFFGGGMETQYF
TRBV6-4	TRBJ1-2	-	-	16	TGTGCCAGCAGTGACTTCTATGGGGGGGGCCTATATGGCTACACCTTC	CASSDFYGGGLYGYTF
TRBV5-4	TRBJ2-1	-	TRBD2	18	TGTGCCAGCAGCATGGGGAGCGCTAGCGGGAGAACCTACAATGAGCAGTTCTTC	CASSMGSASGRTYNEQFF
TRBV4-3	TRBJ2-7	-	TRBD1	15	TGCGCCAGCAGCCAAGGGACAGGGCTTTTCTACGAGCAGTACTTC	CASSQGTGLFYEQYF
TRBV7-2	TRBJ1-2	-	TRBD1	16	TGTGCCAGCAGCCCAGAACCGGGACAGGGTAACTATGGCTACACCTTC	CASSPEPGQGNYGYTF
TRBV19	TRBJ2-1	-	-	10	TGTGCCACCTTATACAATGAGCAGTTCTTC	CATLYNEQFF
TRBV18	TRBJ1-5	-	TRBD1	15	TGTGCCAGCTCACGGGACAGGGGAGGGAATCAGCCCCAGCATTTT	CASSRDRGGNQPQHF
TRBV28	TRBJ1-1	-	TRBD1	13	TGTGCCAGCAGCGACAGGGTAGGCACTGAAGCTTTCTTT	CASSDRVGTEAFF
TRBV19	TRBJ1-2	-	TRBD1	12	TGTGCCAGTAGTATAAAGGGACAGGGCTACACCTTC	CASSIKGQGYTF
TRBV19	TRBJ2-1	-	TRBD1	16	TGTGCCACCTTCCAACCCGGGACAGGGTCCTACAATGAGCAGTTCTTC	CATFQPGTGSYNEQFF
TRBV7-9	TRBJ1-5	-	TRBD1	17	TGTGCCAGCAGCTTAGCCAGACAGGGCGGCGGCAATCAGCCCCAGCATTTT	CASSLARQGGGNQPQHF
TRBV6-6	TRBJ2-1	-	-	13	TGTGCCACCAGGGAGGGGGGGTACGGTGAGCAGTTCTTC	CATREGGYGEQFF
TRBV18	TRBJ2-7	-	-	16	TGTGCCAGCTCACCACCGTCACGACTCAGGTCCTACGAGCAGTACTTC	CASSPPSRLRSYEQYF
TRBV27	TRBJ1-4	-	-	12	TGTGCCAGCAGTAGGGTTGGCGAAAAACTGTTTTTT	CASSRVGEKLFF
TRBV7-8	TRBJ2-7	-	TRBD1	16	TGTGCCAGCAGCGCGCCGGGACAGGGGATAAACTACGAGCAGTACTTC	CASSAPGQGINYEQYF
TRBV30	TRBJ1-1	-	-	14	TGTGCCTGGAGTGTACATCCGGGGGACGGTGAAGCTTTCTTT	CAWSVHPGDGEAFF
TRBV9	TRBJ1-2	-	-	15	TGTGCCAGCAGGACGGGGGGAATGGGGAACTATGGCTACACCTTC	CASRTGGMGNYGYTF
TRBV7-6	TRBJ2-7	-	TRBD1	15	TGTGCCAGCAGCAAGAGATCGACAGGGGGTTACGAGCAGTACTTC	CASSKRSTGGYEQYF
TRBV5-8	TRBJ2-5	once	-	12	TGTGCCAGCAGCAGAGTTGGAGAGACCCAGTACTTC	CASSRVGETQYF
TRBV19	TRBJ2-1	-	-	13	TGTGCCAGTACCCCAAGAGGGGGTAGTGAGCAGTTCTTC	CASTPRGGSEQFF
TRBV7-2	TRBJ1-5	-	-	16	TGTGCCAGCAGCTTAACTGGAGTCAGCGCTTCTCAGCCCCAGCATTTT	CASSLTGVSASQPQHF
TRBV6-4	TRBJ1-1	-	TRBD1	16	TGTGCCAGCAGGGCACGACCGGGACAGGGATTGACTGAAGCTTTCTTT	CASRARPGQGLTEAFF
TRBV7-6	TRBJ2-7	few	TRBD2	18	TGTGCCAGCAGCGGTCCAAGCGGGAGGGCCTCCCTATTCGACGAGCAGTACTTC	CASSGPSGRASLFDEQYF
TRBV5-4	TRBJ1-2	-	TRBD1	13	TGTGCCAGCAGCTTGGACAGGGGGATAGGCTACACCTTC	CASSLDRGIGYTF
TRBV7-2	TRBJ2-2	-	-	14	TGTGCCAGCAGCCCGGAGGGTATCACCGGGGAGCTGTTTTTT	CASSPEGITGELFF
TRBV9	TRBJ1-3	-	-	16	TGTGCCAGCAGCGATGGGACACTCGAGGGTGGAAACACCATATATTTT	CASSDGTLEGGNTIYF
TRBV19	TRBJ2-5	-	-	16	TGTGCCAGTAGCCTTAATTTCTGGACAGACCAAGAGACCCAGTACTTC	CASSLNFWTDQETQYF
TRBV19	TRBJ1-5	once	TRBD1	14	TGTGCCAGCGGGAGGACAGGGTTGTTTCAGCCCCAGCATTTT	CASGRTGLFQPQHF
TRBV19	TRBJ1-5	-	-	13	TGTGCCAGTGGAGTGTTCGGGAACCAGCCCCAGCATTTT	CASGVFGNQPQHF
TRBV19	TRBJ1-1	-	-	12	TGTGCTCCGGTGCCGAGGACGACTGAAGCTTTCTTT	CAPVPRTTEAFF
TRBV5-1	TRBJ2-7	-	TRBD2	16	TGCGCCAGCAGCTTGGAGCTAGCGGGACCCTCCTACGAGCAGTACTTC	CASSLELAGPSYEQYF
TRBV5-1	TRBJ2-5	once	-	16	TGCGCCAGCAGCTTCTCTGGCGGGGCCACAGGGGAGACCCAGTACTTC	CASSFSGGATGETQYF
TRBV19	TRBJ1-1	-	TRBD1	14	TGTGCCAGTAGTAAAGGGACAGGTAACACTGAAGCTTTCTTT	CASSKGTGNTEAFF